This T cell receptor (beta chain) emerged from a study of blood T cell repertoires in COVID-19. Study-level information: Samples taken during acute and convalescent COVID-19 were collected in the United States, Italy and Spain. PBMCs, B-cell-depleted T cells, or T cells provided the cDNA or gDNA that made up the material.

Study processing details: Reference gene primer amplification gave estimated nucleated cell counts. The method was immunoSEQ multiplex PCR; TCRdb's version includes in-frame clones alone and lacks a portion of them. Clonal size and the V and J genes are those of that table, whereas D and trimming came from the DNA. The data contain around 340,000 clones, about four fifths of them seen just once; the ten biggest clones take up 2.5% to 3%. The CDR3 is made up of 15 amino acids. V gave up 4 bases and J gave up 1 base, with 11 bases separating them. Germline V gene data show CDR1 as MDHEN and CDR2 as SYDVKM.

The specimen sequenced was peripheral blood. This sequence joins TRBV28 and TRBJ1-5; D is uncertain. This TCR was recovered from a man aged 25-40 years with active or convalescent COVID-19. CDR3 region: CASSSPTLSNQPQHF. CDR3 sequence (DNA): TGTGCCAGCAGTTCCCCAACGCTAAGCAATCAGCCCCAGCATTTT.